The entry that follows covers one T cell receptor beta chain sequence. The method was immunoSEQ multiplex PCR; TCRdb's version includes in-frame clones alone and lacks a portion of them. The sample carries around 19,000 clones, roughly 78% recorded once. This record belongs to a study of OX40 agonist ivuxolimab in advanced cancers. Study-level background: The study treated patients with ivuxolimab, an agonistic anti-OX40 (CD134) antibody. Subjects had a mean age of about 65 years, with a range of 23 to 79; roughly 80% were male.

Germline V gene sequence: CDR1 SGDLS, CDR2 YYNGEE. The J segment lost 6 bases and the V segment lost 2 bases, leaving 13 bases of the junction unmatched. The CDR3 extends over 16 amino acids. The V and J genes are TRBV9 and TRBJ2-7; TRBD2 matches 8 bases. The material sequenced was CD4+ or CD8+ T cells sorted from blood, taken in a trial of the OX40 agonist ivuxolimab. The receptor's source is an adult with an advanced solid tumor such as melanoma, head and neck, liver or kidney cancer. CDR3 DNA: TGTGCCAGCAGCGTTGTGGCGGGGGGTGTCGGCGGCGAGCAGTACTTC. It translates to CASSVVAGGVGGEQYF.